This T cell receptor beta chain was recorded in a study of shared clonotypes between healthy human individuals. Clones were read by immunoSEQ multiplex PCR, and TCRdb kept only the in-frame ones, dropping some. Here the sample spans approximately 940,000 clones, around 80% being singletons. With respect to this clone: Antigen: not known.

CD4+ cells were split into CD45RA+ naive and CD45RA-negative memory subsets. This CDR3 has 14 residues. Trimming pared 0 bases from V and 6 bases from J, leaving 12 bases between. Germline CDR1 and CDR2: SGHAT and FQNNGV. Broader study findings: Shared clonotypes across all four donors exceeded non-shared ones in generation probability.

The chain combines TRBV11-2 with TRBJ2-7; D unresolved. This TCR derives from a man between 18 and 29 years old in good health. Material: memory CD4+ T cells sorted from blood. Subset meaning: CD45RA-negative fraction. The CDR3 sequence: CASSLDRSGSEQYF. The CDR3 DNA sequence: TGTGCCAGCAGCTTAGATAGGTCGGGCAGCGAGCAGTACTTC.